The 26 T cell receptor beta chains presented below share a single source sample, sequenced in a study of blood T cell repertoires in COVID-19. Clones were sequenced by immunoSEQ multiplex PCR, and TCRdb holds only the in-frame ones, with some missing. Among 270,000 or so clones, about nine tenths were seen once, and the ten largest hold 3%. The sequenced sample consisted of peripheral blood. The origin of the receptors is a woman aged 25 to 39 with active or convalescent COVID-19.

This chain's CDR3 is CASRETGGLMETQYF. In nucleotides, the CDR3 is TGCGCCAGCAGGGAAACGGGGGGACTCATGGAGACCCAGTACTTC. The rearrangement joins TRBV10-2 to TRBJ2-5, with 7 bases lining up with TRBD2. CDR1 is WSHSY, CDR2 SAAADI, per germline. The CDR3 extends over 15 amino acids. J gave up 5 bases and V 6 bases, and 12 bases lay outside the gene matches.

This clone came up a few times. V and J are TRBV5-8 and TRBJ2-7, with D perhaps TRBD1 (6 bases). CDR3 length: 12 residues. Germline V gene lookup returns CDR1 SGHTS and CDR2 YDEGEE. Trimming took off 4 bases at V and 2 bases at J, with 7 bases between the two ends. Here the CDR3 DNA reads TGTGCCAGCAGCCGGACAGCCTACGAGCAGTACTTC. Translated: CASSRTAYEQYF.

CDR3 DNA: TGTGCCAGCAGCCCCGGGGCTAGCGGCCCGGTGGATGAGCAGTTCTTC. Translating it yields CASSPGASGPVDEQFF. The rearrangement links TRBV7-9 to TRBJ2-1, with 7 bases matching TRBD2. V gave up 5 bases and J gave up 8 bases; unmatched junction bases: 15. From germline, CDR1 is SEHNR and CDR2 FQNEAQ (reference sequence). CDR3 length: 16 amino acids.

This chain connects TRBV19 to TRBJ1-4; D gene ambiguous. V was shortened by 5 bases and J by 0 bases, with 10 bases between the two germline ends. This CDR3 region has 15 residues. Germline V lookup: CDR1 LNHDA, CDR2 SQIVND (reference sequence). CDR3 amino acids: CASSLLAATNEKLFF. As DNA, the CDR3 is TGTGCCAGTAGTCTCCTGGCAGCAACTAATGAAAAACTGTTTTTT.

The chain's CDR3 is CASSLELTGRPKKETQYF. CDR3 sequence (DNA): TGTGCCAGCAGCTTAGAGCTTACAGGCCGACCTAAAAAAGAGACCCAGTACTTC. The V and J genes are TRBV11-2 and TRBJ2-5; D possibly corresponds to TRBD1 (5 bases). The CDR3 contains 18 residues. The V gene's germline CDR1 is SGHAT and CDR2 FQNNGV. V gave up 0 bases and J gave up 3 bases, with 20 bases separating them.

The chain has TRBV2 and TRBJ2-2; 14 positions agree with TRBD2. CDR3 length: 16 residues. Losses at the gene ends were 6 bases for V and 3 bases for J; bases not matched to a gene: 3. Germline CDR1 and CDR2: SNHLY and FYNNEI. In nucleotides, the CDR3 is TGTGCCAGCAGCGGGACTAGCGGGGGTTACACCGGGGAGCTGTTTTTT. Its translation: CASSGTSGGYTGELFF.

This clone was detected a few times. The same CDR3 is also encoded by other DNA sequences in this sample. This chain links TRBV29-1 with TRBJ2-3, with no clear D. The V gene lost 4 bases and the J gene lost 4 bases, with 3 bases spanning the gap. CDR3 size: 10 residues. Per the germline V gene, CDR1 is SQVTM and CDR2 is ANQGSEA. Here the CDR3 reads CSVGPDTQYF. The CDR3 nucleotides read TGCAGCGTTGGGCCAGATACGCAGTATTTT.

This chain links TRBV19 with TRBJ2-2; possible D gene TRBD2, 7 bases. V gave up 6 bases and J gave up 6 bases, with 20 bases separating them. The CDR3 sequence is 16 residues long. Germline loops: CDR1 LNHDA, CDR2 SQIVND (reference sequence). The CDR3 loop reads CASSPTAGAIAGELFF. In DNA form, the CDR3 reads TGTGCCAGTAGCCCGACGGCGGGGGCGATCGCCGGGGAGCTGTTTTTT.

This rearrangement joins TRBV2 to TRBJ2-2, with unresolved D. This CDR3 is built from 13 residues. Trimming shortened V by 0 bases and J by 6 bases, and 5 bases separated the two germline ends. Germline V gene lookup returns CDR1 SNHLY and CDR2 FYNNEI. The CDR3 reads CASSEAPPGELFF. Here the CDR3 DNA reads TGTGCCAGCAGTGAAGCCCCTCCCGGGGAGCTGTTTTTT.

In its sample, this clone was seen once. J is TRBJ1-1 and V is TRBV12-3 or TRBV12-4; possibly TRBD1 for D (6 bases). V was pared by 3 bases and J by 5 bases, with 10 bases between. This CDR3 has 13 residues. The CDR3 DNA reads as TGTGCCAGCAGTTTGGGGGCGGGTACTGAAGCTTTCTTT. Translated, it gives CASSLGAGTEAFF.

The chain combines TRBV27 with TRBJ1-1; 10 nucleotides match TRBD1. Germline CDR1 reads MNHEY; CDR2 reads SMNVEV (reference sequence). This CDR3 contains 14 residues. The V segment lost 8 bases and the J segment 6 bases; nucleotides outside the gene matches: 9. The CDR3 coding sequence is TGTGCCAGCTGCGTTACGACAGGGGGCGCTGAAGCTTTCTTT. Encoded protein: CASCVTTGGAEAFF.

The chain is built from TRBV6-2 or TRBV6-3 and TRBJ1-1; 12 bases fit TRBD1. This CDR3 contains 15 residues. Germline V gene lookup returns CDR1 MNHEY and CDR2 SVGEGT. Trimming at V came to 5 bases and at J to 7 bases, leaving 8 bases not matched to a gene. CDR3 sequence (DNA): TGTGCCAGCAGTCACCGGGACAGGGGGCAAAGTGAAGCTTTCTTT. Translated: CASSHRDRGQSEAFF.

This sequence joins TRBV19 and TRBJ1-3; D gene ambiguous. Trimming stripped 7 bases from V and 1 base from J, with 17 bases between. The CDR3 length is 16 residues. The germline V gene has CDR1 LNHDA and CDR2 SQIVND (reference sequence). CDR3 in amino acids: CASTSPGLFSGNTIYF. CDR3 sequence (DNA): TGTGCCAGTACGTCACCGGGTCTTTTTTCTGGAAACACCATATATTTT. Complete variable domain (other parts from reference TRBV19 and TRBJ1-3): DGGITQSPKYLFRKEGQNVTLSCEQNLNHDAMYWYRQDPGQGLRLIYYSQIVNDFQKGDIAEGYSVSREKKESFPLTVTSAQKNPTAFYLCASTSPGLFSGNTIYFGEGSWLTVV.

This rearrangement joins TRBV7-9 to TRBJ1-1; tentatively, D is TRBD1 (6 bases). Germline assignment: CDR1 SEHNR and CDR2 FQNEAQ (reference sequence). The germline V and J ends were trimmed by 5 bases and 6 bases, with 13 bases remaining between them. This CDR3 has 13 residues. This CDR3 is CASSQGMGPEAFF. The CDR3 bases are TGTGCCAGCAGCCAGGGGATGGGGCCTGAAGCTTTCTTT.

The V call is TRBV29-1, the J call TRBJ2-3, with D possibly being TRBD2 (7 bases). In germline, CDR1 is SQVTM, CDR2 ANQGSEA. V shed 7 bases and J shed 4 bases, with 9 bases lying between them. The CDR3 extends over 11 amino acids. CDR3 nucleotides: TGCAGCGGGGGGGGCCCAGATACGCAGTATTTT. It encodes CSGGGPDTQYF.

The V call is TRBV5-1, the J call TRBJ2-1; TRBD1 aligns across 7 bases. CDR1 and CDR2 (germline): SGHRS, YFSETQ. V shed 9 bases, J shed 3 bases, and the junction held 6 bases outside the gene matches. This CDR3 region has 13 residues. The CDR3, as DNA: TGCGCCACTGGGACAGATGACTACAATGAGCAGTTCTTC. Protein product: CATGTDDYNEQFF.

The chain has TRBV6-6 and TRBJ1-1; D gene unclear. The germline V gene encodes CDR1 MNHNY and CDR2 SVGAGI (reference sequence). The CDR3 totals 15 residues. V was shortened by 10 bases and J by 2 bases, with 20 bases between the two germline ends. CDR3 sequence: CAIVGRVGYNTEAFF. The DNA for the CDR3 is TGTGCCATCGTGGGGAGGGTAGGATATAACACTGAAGCTTTCTTT.

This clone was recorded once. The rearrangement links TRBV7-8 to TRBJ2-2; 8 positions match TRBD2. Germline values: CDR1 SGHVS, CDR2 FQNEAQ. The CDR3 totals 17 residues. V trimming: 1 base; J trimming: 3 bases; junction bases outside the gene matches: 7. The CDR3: CASSLVAGGPYTGELFF. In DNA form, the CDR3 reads TGTGCCAGCAGCTTAGTGGCGGGGGGCCCCTACACCGGGGAGCTGTTTTTT.

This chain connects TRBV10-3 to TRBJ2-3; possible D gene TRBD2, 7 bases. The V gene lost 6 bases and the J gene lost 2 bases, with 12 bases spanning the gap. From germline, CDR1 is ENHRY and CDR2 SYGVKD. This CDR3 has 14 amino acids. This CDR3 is CAIRAAGATDTQYF. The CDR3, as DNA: TGTGCCATCAGGGCGGCGGGGGCCACAGATACGCAGTATTTT.

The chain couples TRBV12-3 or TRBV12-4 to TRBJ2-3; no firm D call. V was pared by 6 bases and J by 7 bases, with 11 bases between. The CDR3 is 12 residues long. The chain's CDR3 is CASRIGGNTQYF. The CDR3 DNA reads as TGTGCCAGCAGAATTGGCGGCAATACGCAGTATTTT.

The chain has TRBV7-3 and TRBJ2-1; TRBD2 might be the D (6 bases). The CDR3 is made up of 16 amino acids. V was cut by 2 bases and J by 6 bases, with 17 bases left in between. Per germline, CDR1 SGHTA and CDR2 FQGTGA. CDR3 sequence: CASSLGVAGGRNEQFF. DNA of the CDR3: TGTGCCAGCAGCTTAGGGGTAGCCGGAGGGCGCAATGAGCAGTTCTTC.

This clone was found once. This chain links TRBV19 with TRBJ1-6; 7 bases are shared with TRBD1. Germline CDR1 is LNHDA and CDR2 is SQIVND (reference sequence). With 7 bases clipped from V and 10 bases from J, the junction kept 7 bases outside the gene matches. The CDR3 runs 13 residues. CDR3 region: CASNTGVESPLHF. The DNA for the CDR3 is TGTGCCAGTAACACAGGGGTTGAATCACCCCTCCACTTT.

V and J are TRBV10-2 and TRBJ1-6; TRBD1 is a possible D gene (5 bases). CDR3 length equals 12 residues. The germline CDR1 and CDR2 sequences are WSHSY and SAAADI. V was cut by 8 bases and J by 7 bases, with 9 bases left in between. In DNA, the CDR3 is TGCGCCAGCTGTCGGGGGAATTCACCCCTCCACTTT. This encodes CASCRGNSPLHF.

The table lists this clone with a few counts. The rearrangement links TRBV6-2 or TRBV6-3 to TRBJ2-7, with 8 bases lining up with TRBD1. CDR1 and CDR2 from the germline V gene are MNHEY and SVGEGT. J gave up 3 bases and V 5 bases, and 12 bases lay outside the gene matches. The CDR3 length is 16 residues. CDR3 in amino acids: CASSRPQGALSYEQYF. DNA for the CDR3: TGTGCCAGCAGTCGACCTCAGGGGGCACTTAGCTACGAGCAGTACTTC.

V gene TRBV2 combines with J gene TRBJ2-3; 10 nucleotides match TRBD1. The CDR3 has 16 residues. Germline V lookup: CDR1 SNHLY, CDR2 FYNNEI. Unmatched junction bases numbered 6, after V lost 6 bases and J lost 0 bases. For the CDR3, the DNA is TGTGCCAGCAGCTTGACAGGGGGCACAAGCACAGATACGCAGTATTTT. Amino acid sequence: CASSLTGGTSTDTQYF.

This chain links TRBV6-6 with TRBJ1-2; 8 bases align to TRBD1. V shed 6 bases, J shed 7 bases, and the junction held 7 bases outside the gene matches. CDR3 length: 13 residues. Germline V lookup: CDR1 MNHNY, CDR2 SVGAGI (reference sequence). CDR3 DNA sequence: TGTGCCAGCAGCCACGACAGGGGACGTGGCTACACCTTC. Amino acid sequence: CASSHDRGRGYTF.